One sample yielded the 24 T cell receptor beta chains listed below, sequenced in a study of T cells in Graves' hyperthyroidism and ophthalmopathy. Regions amplified from RNA transcripts were the TCR beta CDR3 regions. The HTBI primer set served for first-round RT-PCR of the TCR CDR3. MiXCR, applied by TCRdb to the multiplex PCR reads, yields one record per CDR3 protein. The sample includes more than 300,000 distinct CDR3 sequences, roughly 13% seen only once; the top ten take over 8.5%. The sequencing input was blood. The receptor source for this set is a woman younger than 30 with Graves' hyperthyroidism.

This clonotype was detected many times. The chain employs TRBV6-1 and TRBJ1-1; 7 bases are a match to TRBD1. This CDR3 is built from 14 residues. V shed 5 bases, J shed 5 bases, and the junction held 8 bases outside the gene matches. The germline V gene has CDR1 MNHNS and CDR2 SASEGT. The DNA of the CDR3 is TGTGCCAGCAGTTCTACAGGGGACCTTACTGAAGCTTTCTTT. It translates to CASSSTGDLTEAFF.

In regard to this clonotype: A much bigger clone sits one base away, suggesting this may be a read error. This chain links TRBV12-3 or TRBV12-4 with TRBJ2-5; possibly TRBD1 for D (6 bases). This CDR3 contains 18 residues. Trimming pared 5 bases from V and 1 base from J, leaving 23 bases between. CDR3 loop: CASSAFVQGWGFQETQYF. In DNA form, the CDR3 reads TGTGCCAGCAGTGCCTTCGTACAGGGCTGGGGGTTCCAAGAGACCCAGTACTTC.

The chain joins TRBV2 to TRBJ1-3; possible D gene TRBD1, 5 bases. Deletions cut 10 bases from V and 6 bases from J, with 19 bases between. Germline CDR1 is SNHLY and CDR2 is FYNNEI. The length of the CDR3 is 14 residues. CDR3 sequence: CATWTDNIKNTIYF. The CDR3, as DNA: TGTGCCACCTGGACGGACAATATTAAAAACACCATATATTTT.

This clonotype was recorded a few times. At one boundary the junction diverges from the germline segment, which might be a read error. The genes are TRBV28 and TRBJ1-2, with D tentatively TRBD1 (6 bases). The germline gives CDR1 MDHEN, CDR2 SYDVKM. The CDR3 spans 14 residues. The CDR3 here is CASSPTGTRPRGAF. In nucleotides, the CDR3 is TGTGCCAGCAGTCCCACCGGGACAAGGCCTAGGGGGGCCTTC.

This clonotype has at least ten counts. The chain has TRBV3-1 and TRBJ1-4; no clear D gene. This CDR3 is 17 amino acids long. V was pared by 4 bases and J by 7 bases, with 22 bases between. Germline V CDR1 and CDR2: LGHDT, YNNKEL (reference sequence). The CDR3 DNA reads as TGTGCCAGCAGCCCGGGGTTGCGAGTAGAACGTGGTGAAAAACTGTTTTTT. Translation gives CASSPGLRVERGEKLFF.

The chain is built from TRBV7-9 and TRBJ2-3; unclear D gene. The germline CDR1 and CDR2 sequences are SEHNR and FQNEAQ (reference sequence). Trimming left V 5 bases short and J 4 bases short, with 16 bases between. The CDR3 consists of 15 residues. The CDR3 loop is CASSPVGSTPDTQYF. CDR3 nucleotide sequence: TGTGCCAGCAGCCCTGTAGGTAGCACACCAGATACGCAGTATTTT.

This clonotype was detected ten times or more. The chain's CDR3 is CASSPRTVSYEQYF. The CDR3 DNA is TGTGCCAGCAGTCCCCGGACAGTTTCCTACGAGCAGTACTTC. The J gene is TRBJ2-7, the V gene TRBV27; D perhaps matches TRBD1 (6 bases). The CDR3 has 14 amino acids. Germline loops: CDR1 MNHEY, CDR2 SMNVEV (reference sequence). V was trimmed by 5 bases and J by 1 base, leaving 12 bases between them.

The chain combines TRBV5-1 with TRBJ1-1; D is possibly TRBD1 (5 bases). Germline V gene sequence: CDR1 SGHRS, CDR2 YFSETQ. V gave up 4 bases and J gave up 7 bases, with 17 bases separating them. This CDR3 is built from 14 residues. Here the CDR3 reads CASSRILWDGEAFF. The CDR3 bases are TGCGCCAGCAGCCGCATATTGTGGGACGGTGAAGCTTTCTTT.

This clonotype was seen a handful of times. The chain couples TRBV11-2 to TRBJ2-2; 13 positions match TRBD2. The V gene's germline CDR1 is SGHAT and CDR2 FQNNGV. J gave up 10 bases and V 5 bases, and 16 bases lay outside the gene matches. The CDR3 covers 18 residues. CDR3 nucleotides: TGTGCCAGCAGCCGCGAACCGACTAGCGGGGGGAAAAGTGAGGAGCTGTTTTTT. Encoded protein: CASSREPTSGGKSEELFF.

This clonotype came up a few times. The chain couples TRBV6-1 to TRBJ2-7; 7 bases align to TRBD1. Germline assignment: CDR1 MNHNS and CDR2 SASEGT. V shed 6 bases, J shed 5 bases, and the junction held 7 bases outside the gene matches. This CDR3 is 13 amino acids long. Here the CDR3 DNA reads TGTGCCAGCAGAATACAGGGGCTCGACGAGCAGTACTTC. Translation gives CASRIQGLDEQYF.

This clonotype was recorded many times. This chain uses TRBV5-1 with TRBJ2-7; a weak D match, TRBD2 (6 bases). The CDR3 sequence is 14 residues long. Trimming shortened V by 1 base and J by 2 bases, and 10 bases separated the two germline ends. The germline V gene encodes CDR1 SGHRS and CDR2 YFSETQ. CDR3 loop: CASSLRGNPYEQYF. The CDR3 DNA reads as TGCGCCAGCAGCTTGCGGGGGAATCCCTACGAGCAGTACTTC.

This clonotype was counted many times. The chain employs TRBV30 and TRBJ2-5; no clear D. The V gene lost 2 bases and the J gene lost 2 bases, with 6 bases spanning the gap. The CDR3 consists of 12 residues. Germline V lookup: CDR1 GTSNPN, CDR2 SVGIG (reference sequence). The CDR3 DNA follows: TGTGCCTGGAGTACATCTCAAGAGACCCAGTACTTC. Protein: CAWSTSQETQYF. Drawing the rest from reference TRBV30 and TRBJ2-5, the complete variable domain is SQTIHQWPATLVQPVGSPLSLECTVEGTSNPNLYWYRQAAGRGLQLLFYSVGIGQISSEVPQNLSASRPQDRQFILSSKKLLLSDSGFYLCAWSTSQETQYFGPGTRLLVL.

The V gene is TRBV24-1, the J gene TRBJ1-2; D gene unclear. V lost 7 bases to trimming and J lost 3 bases, with 8 bases between them. This CDR3 has 12 residues. Germline lookup yields CDR1 KGHDR and CDR2 SFDVKD. The CDR3 loop reads CATRGSDYGYTF. In DNA form, the CDR3 reads TGTGCCACCAGGGGAAGCGACTATGGCTACACCTTC.

The table lists this clonotype with many counts. The chain links TRBV3-1 to TRBJ2-1, with TRBD2 matching 12 bases. Germline V gene sequence: CDR1 LGHDT, CDR2 YNNKEL (reference sequence). With V trimmed by 1 base and J by 6 bases, 7 bases remained unmatched. This CDR3 comprises 17 residues. The CDR3 is CASSQVLAGGPSNEQFF. The CDR3, as DNA: TGTGCCAGCAGCCAAGTCCTAGCGGGAGGGCCCAGCAATGAGCAGTTCTTC.

This clonotype was seen at least ten times. This chain links TRBV27 with TRBJ1-1; a possible D gene is TRBD1 (6 bases). This CDR3 has 16 amino acids. With 2 bases removed from V and 4 bases from J, the gap between germline ends came to 17 bases. Germline assignment: CDR1 MNHEY and CDR2 SMNVEV (reference sequence). Here the CDR3 reads CASSLTAWGQSTEAFF. In nucleotides, the CDR3 is TGTGCCAGCAGTTTAACGGCTTGGGGGCAGTCCACTGAAGCTTTCTTT.

There are many counts of this clonotype. The rearrangement links TRBV20-1 to TRBJ2-7, with D uncertain. Germline V gene sequence: CDR1 DFQATT, CDR2 SNEGSKA (reference sequence). V was trimmed by 1 base and J by 2 bases, leaving 9 bases between them. The CDR3 is made up of 13 amino acids. CDR3 in amino acids: CSARGTDTYEQYF. As DNA, the CDR3 is TGCAGTGCTAGAGGTACAGACACCTACGAGCAGTACTTC.

This clonotype was detected many times. V is TRBV7-2 and J is TRBJ2-2; no reliable D call. The CDR3 sequence is 16 residues long. Germline V gene sequence: CDR1 SGHTA, CDR2 FQGNSA. Trimming removed 3 bases from V and 5 bases from J, with 16 bases in between. CDR3 coding DNA: TGTGCCAGCAGCTTGAGGCGGATTGACTCGACCGGGGAGCTGTTTTTT. This encodes CASSLRRIDSTGELFF.

This clonotype has a count of ten or more. The CDR3 loop is CASSVDDVRDGHNSPLHF. CDR3 coding DNA: TGTGCCAGCAGCGTAGACGACGTCCGGGACGGACATAATTCACCCCTCCACTTT. V is TRBV9 and J is TRBJ1-6, with a tentative D call TRBD1 (5 bases). The V gene's germline CDR1 is SGDLS and CDR2 YYNGEE. V lost 0 bases to trimming and J lost 5 bases, with 18 bases between them. The CDR3 loop spans 18 amino acids.

This clonotype has ten or more counts. The chain has TRBV6-1 and TRBJ2-3; D is tentatively TRBD1 or TRBD2 (5 bases each). V was shortened by 8 bases and J by 1 base, with 13 bases between the two germline ends. The CDR3 has 14 residues. Germline V lookup: CDR1 MNHNS, CDR2 SASEGT. CDR3 bases: TGTGCCAGCTATGGGGCGGGTGGCACAGATACGCAGTATTTT. This encodes CASYGAGGTDTQYF.

This clonotype was seen repeatedly, ten times or more. The V call is TRBV6-1, the J call TRBJ1-1, with D maybe TRBD1 (6 bases). The germline V and J ends were trimmed by 5 bases and 12 bases, with 19 bases remaining between them. This CDR3 spans 13 amino acids. Germline-derived CDR1 and CDR2 are MNHNS and SASEGT. The CDR3 DNA reads as TGTGCCAGCAGTCCTGGGGGGCAGGGGATGACTTTCTTT. It codes for CASSPGGQGMTFF.

The sample holds many counts of this clonotype. The rearrangement uses TRBV12-3 or TRBV12-4 and TRBJ2-1; 9 bases agree with TRBD2. The CDR3 contains 16 residues. With V trimmed by 5 bases and J by 0 bases, 5 bases remained unmatched. The CDR3 DNA sequence: TGTGCCAGCAGTCCAAGACTAGCGGCCTCCTACAATGAGCAGTTCTTC. Its translation: CASSPRLAASYNEQFF.

This clonotype came up many times. The chain has TRBV6-1 and TRBJ2-1, with 8 nucleotides matching TRBD2. Germline CDR1 is MNHNS and CDR2 is SASEGT. CDR3 length equals 15 residues. V was pared by 6 bases and J by 6 bases, with 10 bases of the junction left unmatched. The CDR3 coding sequence is TGTGCCAGCAGGACCGGGACTAGTGCGATCAATGAGCAGTTCTTC. This sequence encodes CASRTGTSAINEQFF.

This clonotype appeared a few times. V and J are TRBV10-1 and TRBJ2-7; weak D call: TRBD2 (5 bases). The CDR3 is 14 amino acids. Trimming stripped 3 bases from V and 0 bases from J, with 9 bases between. Germline values: CDR1 WNHNN, CDR2 SYGVQD (reference sequence). CDR3 nucleotide sequence: TGCGCCAGCAGTGAATCGGGGAGCTCCTACGAGCAGTACTTC. It translates to CASSESGSSYEQYF.

This clonotype has a count of ten or more. CDR3 bases: TGCGCCAGCAGCGCGCCTCCCTGGGACAGCGATTCCTACAATGAGCAGTTCTTC. Translated: CASSAPPWDSDSYNEQFF. The chain recombines TRBV5-1 with TRBJ2-1; TRBD1 matches at 7 bases. CDR1 SGHRS and CDR2 YFSETQ come from the germline V gene. The CDR3 runs to 18 residues. V shed 4 bases, J shed 1 base, and the junction held 14 bases outside the gene matches.